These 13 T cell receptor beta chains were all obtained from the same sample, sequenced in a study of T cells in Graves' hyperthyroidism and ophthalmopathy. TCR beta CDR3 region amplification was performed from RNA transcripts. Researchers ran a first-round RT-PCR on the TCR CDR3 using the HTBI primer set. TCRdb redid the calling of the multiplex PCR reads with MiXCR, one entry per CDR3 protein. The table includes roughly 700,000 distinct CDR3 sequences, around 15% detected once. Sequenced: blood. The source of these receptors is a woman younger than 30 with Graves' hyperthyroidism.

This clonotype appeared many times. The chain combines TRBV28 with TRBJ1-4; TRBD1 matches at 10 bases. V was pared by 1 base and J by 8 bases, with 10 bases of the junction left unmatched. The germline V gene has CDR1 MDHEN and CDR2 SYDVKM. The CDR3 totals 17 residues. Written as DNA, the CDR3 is TGTGCCAGCAGTTTATTCTATCCGGGACAGGGGCGAGAAAAACTGTTTTTT. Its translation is CASSLFYPGQGREKLFF.

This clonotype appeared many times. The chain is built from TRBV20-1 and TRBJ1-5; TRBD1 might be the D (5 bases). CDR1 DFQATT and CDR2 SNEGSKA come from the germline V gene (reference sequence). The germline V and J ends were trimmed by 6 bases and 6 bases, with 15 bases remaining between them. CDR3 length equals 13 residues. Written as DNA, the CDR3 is TGCAGTGCGGTATCTCAGGGAGGTCAGCCCCAGCATTTT. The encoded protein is CSAVSQGGQPQHF.

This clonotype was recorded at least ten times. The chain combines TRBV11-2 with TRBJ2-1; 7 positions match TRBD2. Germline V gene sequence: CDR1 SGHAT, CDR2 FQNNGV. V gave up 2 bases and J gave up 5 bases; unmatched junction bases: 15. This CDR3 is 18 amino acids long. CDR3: CASSLPRVRAGPHNEQFF. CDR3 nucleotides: TGTGCCAGCAGCTTACCCCGGGTTAGAGCGGGACCCCACAATGAGCAGTTCTTC.

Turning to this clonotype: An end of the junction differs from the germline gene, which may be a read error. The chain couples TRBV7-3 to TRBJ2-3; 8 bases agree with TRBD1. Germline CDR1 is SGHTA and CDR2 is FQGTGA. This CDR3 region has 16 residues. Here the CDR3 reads CAGSPRTGSMVDTQYF. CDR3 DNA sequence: TGTGCCGGCAGCCCCCGGACAGGGAGTATGGTAGATACGCAGTATTTT.

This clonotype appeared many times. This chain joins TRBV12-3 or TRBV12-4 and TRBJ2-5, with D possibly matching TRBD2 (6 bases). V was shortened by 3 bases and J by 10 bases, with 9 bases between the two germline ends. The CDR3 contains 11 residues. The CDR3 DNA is TGTGCCAGCAGTTTTTCGGACTACCAGTACTTC. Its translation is CASSFSDYQYF.

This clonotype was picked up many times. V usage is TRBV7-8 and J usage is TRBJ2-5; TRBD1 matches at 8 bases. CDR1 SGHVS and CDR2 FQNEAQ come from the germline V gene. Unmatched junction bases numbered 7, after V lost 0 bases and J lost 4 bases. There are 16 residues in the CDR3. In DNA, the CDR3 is TGTGCCAGCAGCTTAGCCGGGACAGGCGTTCTAGAGACCCAGTACTTC. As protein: CASSLAGTGVLETQYF.

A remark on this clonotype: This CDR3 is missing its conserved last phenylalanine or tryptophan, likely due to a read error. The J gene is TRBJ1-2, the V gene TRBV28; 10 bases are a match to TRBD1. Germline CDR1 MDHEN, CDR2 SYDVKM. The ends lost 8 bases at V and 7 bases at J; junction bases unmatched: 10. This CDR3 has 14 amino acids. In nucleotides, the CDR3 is TGTGCCAGCGAACGGGGACAGGGGTTTAGTGGCTACACCATC. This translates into CASERGQGFSGYTI.

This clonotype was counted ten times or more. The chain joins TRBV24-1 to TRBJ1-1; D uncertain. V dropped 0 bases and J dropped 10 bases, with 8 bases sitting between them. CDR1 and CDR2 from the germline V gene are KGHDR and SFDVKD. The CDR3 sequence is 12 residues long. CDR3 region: CATSDLRGRAFF. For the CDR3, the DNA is TGTGCCACCAGTGATTTGCGGGGAAGAGCTTTCTTT.

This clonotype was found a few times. CDR3 coding DNA: TGCAGTGCAACTCCGGTCTTAACGAACACTGAAGCTTTCTTT. This sequence encodes CSATPVLTNTEAFF. The rearrangement joins TRBV20-1 to TRBJ1-1; no reliable D call. The CDR3 totals 14 residues. V was shortened by 6 bases and J by 1 base, with 15 bases between the two germline ends. Germline-derived CDR1 and CDR2 are DFQATT and SNEGSKA (reference sequence).

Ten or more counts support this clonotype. In DNA form, the CDR3 reads TGTGCCAGCAGACCCACAGGGGCCCCCCAGAACACCGGGGAGCTGTTTTTT. Its protein product is CASRPTGAPQNTGELFF. The chain couples TRBV12-3 or TRBV12-4 to TRBJ2-2; TRBD1 matches at 7 bases. Unmatched junction bases numbered 11, after V lost 6 bases and J lost 1 base. The CDR3 is made up of 17 amino acids.

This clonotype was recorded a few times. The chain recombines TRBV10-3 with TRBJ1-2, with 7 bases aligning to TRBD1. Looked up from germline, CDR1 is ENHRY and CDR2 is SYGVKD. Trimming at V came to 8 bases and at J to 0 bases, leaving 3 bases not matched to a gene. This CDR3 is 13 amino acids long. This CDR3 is CAIRTGANYGYTF. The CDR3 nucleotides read TGTGCCATCCGAACAGGGGCTAACTATGGCTACACCTTC.

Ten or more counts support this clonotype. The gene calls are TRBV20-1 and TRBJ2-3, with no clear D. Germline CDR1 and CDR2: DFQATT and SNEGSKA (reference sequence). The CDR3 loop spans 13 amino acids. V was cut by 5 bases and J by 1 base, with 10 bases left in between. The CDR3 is CSAHRGGTDTQYF. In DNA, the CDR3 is TGCAGTGCTCACAGAGGAGGCACAGATACGCAGTATTTT.

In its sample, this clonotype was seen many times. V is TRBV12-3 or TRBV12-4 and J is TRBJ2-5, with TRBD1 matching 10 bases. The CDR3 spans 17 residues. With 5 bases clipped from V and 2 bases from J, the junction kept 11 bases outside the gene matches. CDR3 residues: CASSAGDRGPAQETQYF. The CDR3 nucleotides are TGTGCCAGCAGTGCGGGGGACAGGGGTCCGGCACAAGAGACCCAGTACTTC.